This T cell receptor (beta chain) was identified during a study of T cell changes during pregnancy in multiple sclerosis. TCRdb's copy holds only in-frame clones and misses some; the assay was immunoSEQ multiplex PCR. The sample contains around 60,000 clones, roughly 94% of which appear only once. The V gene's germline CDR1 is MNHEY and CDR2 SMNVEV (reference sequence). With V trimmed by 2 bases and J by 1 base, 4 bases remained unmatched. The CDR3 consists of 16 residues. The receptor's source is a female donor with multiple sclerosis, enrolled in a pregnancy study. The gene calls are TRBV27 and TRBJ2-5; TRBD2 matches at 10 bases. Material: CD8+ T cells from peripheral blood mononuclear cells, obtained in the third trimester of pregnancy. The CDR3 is CASSLRLAGAQETQYF. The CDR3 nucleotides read TGTGCCAGCAGTTTACGTCTAGCGGGGGCCCAAGAGACCCAGTACTTC.